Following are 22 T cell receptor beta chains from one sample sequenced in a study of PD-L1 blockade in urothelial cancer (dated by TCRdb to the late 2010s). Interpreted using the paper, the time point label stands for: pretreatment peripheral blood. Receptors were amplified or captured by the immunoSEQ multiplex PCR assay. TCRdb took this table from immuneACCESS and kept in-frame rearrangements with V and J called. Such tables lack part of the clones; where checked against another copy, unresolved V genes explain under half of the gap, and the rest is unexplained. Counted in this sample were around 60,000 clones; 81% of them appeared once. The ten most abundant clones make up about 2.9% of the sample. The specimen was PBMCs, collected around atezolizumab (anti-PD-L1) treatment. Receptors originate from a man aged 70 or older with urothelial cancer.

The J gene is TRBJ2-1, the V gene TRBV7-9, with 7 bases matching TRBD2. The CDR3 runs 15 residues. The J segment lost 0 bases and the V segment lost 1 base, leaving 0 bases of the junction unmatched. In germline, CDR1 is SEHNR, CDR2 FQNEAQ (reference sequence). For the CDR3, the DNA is TGTGCCAGCAGCTTAGGGACTAGCTCCTACAATGAGCAGTTCTTC. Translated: CASSLGTSSYNEQFF. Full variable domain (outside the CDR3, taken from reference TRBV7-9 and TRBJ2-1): DTGVSQNPRHKITKRGQNVTFRCDPISEHNRLYWYRQTLGQGPEFLTYFQNEAQLEKSRLLSDRFSAERPKGSFSTLEIQRTEQGDSAMYLCASSLGTSSYNEQFFGPGTRLTVL.

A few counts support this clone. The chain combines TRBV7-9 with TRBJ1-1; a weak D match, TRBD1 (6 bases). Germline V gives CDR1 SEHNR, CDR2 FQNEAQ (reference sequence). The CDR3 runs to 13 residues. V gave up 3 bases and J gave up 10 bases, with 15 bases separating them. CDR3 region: CASSFPGHMGAFF. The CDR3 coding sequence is TGTGCCAGCAGCTTCCCGGGACACATGGGAGCTTTCTTT.

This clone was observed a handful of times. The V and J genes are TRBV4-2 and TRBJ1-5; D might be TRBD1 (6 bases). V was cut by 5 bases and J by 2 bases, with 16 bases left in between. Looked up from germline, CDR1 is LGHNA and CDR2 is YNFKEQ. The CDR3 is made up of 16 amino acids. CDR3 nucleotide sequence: TGTGCCAGCAGCTACAGAGGGGGTGAGGGCAATCAGCCCCAGCATTTT. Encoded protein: CASSYRGGEGNQPQHF.

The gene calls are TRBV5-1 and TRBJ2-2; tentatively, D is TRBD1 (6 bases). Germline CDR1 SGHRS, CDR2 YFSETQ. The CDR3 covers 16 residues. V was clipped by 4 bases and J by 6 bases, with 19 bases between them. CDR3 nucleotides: TGCGCCAGCAGCCAAACCAGCAGGGGAATCGCCGGGGAGCTGTTTTTT. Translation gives CASSQTSRGIAGELFF.

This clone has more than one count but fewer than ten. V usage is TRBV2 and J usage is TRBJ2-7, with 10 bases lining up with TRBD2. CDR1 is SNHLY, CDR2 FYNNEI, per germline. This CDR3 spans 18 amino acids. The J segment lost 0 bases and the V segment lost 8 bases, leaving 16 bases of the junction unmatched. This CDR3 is CASQWTSGSIASSYEQYF. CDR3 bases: TGTGCCAGCCAGTGGACTAGCGGCAGTATCGCAAGCTCCTACGAGCAGTACTTC.

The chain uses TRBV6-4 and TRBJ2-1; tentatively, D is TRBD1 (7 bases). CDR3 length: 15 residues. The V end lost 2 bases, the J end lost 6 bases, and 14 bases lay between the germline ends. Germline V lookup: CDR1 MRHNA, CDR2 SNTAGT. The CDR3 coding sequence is TGTGCCAGCAGTGACGTGGCAGGGGGAGGCAATGAGCAGTTCTTC. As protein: CASSDVAGGGNEQFF.

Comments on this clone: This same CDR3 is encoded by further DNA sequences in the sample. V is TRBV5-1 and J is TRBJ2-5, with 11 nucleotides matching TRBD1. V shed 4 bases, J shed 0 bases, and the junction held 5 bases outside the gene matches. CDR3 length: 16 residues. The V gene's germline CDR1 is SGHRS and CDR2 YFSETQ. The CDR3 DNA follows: TGCGCCAGCAGCGGCGGGACAGGGGGGTACCAAGAGACCCAGTACTTC. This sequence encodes CASSGGTGGYQETQYF.

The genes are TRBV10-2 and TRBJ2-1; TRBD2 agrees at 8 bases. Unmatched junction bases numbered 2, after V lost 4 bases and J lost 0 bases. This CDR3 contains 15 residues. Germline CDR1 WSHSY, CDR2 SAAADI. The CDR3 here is CASSGAGGSYNEQFF. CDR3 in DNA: TGCGCCAGCAGTGGGGCGGGGGGCTCCTACAATGAGCAGTTCTTC.

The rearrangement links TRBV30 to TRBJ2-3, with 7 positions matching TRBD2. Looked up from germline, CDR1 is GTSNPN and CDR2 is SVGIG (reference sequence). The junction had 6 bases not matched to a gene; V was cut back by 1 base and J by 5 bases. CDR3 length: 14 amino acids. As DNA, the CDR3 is TGTGCCTGGAGTGAAGCGGGATGGGGAGATACGCAGTATTTT. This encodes CAWSEAGWGDTQYF.

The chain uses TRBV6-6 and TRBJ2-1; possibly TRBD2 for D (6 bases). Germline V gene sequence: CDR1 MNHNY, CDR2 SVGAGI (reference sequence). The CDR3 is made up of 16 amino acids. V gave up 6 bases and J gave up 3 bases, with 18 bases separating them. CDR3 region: CASSPVSSGGYNEQFF. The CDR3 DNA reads TGTGCCAGCAGCCCCGTTAGTAGCGGAGGCTACAATGAGCAGTTCTTC.

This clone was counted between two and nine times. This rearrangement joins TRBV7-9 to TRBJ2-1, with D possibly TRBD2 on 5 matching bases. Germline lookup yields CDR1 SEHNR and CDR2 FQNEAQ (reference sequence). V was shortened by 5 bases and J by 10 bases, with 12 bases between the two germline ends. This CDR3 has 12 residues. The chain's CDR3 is CASSLDYEEQFF. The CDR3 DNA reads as TGTGCCAGCAGCCTAGACTACGAGGAGCAGTTCTTC.

CDR3 amino acids: CASSQRGQSSKNIQYF. CDR3 nucleotides: TGCGCCAGCAGCCAGAGAGGACAGTCGTCCAAAAACATTCAGTACTTC. This chain joins TRBV4-1 and TRBJ2-4; possible D gene TRBD1, 6 bases. CDR1 MGHRA and CDR2 YSYEKL come from the germline V gene. V lost 3 bases and J 2 bases, leaving 14 bases between the germline ends. CDR3 size: 16 residues.

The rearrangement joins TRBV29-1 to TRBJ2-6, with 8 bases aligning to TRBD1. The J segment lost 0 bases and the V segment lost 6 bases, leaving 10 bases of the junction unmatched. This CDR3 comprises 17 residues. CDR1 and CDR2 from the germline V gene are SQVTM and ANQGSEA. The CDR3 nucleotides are TGCAGCGTCGCTAGGTGGGACAGGATCTCTGGGGCCAACGTCCTGACTTTC. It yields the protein CSVARWDRISGANVLTF. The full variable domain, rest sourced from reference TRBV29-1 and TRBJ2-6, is SAVISQKPSRDICQRGTSLTIQCQVDSQVTMMFWYRQQPGQSLTLIATANQGSEATYESGFVIDKFPISRPNLTFSTLTVSNMSPEDSSIYLCSVARWDRISGANVLTFGAGSRLTVL.

The CDR3 DNA reads as TGTGCCAGCAGCTTGGACCAGGGGGCAGATGAAAAACTGTTTTTT. It codes for CASSLDQGADEKLFF. The genes are TRBV5-4 and TRBJ1-4, with 8 bases aligning to TRBD1. The CDR3 consists of 15 residues. Per germline, CDR1 SGHNT and CDR2 YYREEE (reference sequence). V was pared by 0 bases and J by 6 bases, with 4 bases of the junction left unmatched.

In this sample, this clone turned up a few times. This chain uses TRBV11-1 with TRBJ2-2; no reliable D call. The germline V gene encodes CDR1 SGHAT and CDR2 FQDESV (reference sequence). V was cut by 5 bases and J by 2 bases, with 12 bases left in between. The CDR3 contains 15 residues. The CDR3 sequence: CASSPGSRNTGELFF. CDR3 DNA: TGTGCCAGCAGCCCTGGCTCCAGAAACACCGGGGAGCTGTTTTTT.

CDR3 loop: CASSLESAGTDTQYF. Written as DNA, the CDR3 is TGTGCCAGCAGCTTGGAATCGGCGGGCACAGATACGCAGTATTTT. The chain couples TRBV5-8 to TRBJ2-3; D ambiguous. The CDR3 totals 15 residues. CDR1 is SGHTS, CDR2 YDEGEE, per germline. V lost 0 bases to trimming and J lost 1 base, with 9 bases between them.

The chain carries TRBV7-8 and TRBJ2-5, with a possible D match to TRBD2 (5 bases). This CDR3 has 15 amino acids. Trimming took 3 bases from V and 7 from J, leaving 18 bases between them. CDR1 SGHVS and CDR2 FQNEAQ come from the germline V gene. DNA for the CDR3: TGTGCCAGCAGCTTCGATTCGAGGGCGCTGGGGACCCAGTACTTC. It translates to CASSFDSRALGTQYF.

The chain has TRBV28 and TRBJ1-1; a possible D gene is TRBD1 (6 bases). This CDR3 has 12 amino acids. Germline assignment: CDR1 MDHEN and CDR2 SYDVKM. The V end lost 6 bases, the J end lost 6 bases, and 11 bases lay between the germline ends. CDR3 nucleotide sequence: TGTGCCAGCAGGACTACAGGGCCTGAAGCTTTCTTT. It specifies CASRTTGPEAFF. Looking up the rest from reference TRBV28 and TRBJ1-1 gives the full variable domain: DVKVTQSSRYLVKRTGEKVFLECVQDMDHENMFWYRQDPGLGLRLIYFSYDVKMKEKGDIPEGYSVSREKKERFSLILESASTNQTSMYLCASRTTGPEAFFGQGTRLTVV.

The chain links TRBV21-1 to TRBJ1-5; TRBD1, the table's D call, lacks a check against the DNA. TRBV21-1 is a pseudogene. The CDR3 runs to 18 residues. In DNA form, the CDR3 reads TGTGCCAGCAGCAAAAGAGGGGGCGGAAGGGATAGCAATCAGCCCCAGCATTTT. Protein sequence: CASSKRGGGRDSNQPQHF.

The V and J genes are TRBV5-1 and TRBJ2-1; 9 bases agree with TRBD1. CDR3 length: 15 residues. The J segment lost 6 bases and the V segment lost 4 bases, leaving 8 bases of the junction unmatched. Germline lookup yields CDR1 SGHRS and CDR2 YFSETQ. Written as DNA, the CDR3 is TGCGCCAGCAGCCAGGACAGGGGAGGTAGCAATGAGCAGTTCTTC. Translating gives CASSQDRGGSNEQFF. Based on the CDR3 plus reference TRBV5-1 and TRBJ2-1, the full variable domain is KAGVTQTPRYLIKTRGQQVTLSCSPISGHRSVSWYQQTPGQGLQFLFEYFSETQRNKGNFPGRFSGRQFSNSRSEMNVSTLELGDSALYLCASSQDRGGSNEQFFGPGTRLTVL.

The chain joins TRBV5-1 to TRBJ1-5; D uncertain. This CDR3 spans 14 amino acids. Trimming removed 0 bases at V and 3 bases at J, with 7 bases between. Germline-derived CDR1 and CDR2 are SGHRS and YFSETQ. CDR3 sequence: CASSLGRFNQPQHF. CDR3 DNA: TGCGCCAGCAGCTTGGGGCGGTTCAATCAGCCCCAGCATTTT.

DNA of the CDR3: TGTGCCAGCAGCGTAGGCCTCCGCGGCCCAGATACGCAGTATTTT. Protein product: CASSVGLRGPDTQYF. This chain connects TRBV9 to TRBJ2-3; D is undetermined. The CDR3 loop spans 15 amino acids. V lost 0 bases and J lost 4, with 12 bases in between. The germline V gene encodes CDR1 SGDLS and CDR2 YYNGEE.